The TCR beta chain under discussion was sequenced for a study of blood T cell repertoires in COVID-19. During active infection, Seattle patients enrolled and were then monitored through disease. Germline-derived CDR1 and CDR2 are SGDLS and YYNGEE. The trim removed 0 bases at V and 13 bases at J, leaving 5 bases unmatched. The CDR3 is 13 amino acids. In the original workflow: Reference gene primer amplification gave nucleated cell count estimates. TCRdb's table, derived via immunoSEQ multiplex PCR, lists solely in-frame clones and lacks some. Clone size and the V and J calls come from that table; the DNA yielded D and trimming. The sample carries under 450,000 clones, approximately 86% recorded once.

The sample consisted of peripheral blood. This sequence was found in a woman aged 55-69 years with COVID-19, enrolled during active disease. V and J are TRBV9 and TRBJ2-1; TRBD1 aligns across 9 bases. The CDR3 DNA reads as TGTGCCAGCAGCGTAGCTACGGGACAGGGACAGTTCTTC. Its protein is CASSVATGQGQFF. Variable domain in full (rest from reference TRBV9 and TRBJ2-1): DSGVTQTPKHLITATGQRVTLRCSPRSGDLSVYWYQQSLDQGLQFLIQYYNGEERAKGNILERFSAQQFPDLHSELNLSSLELGDSALYFCASSVATGQGQFFGPGTRLTVL.